This T cell receptor beta chain was recovered during a study of blood T cell repertoires in COVID-19. CDR1 is SGDLS and CDR2 is YYNGEE in the germline V gene. The CDR3 runs to 12 residues. Between the trimmed V and J ends, which lost 4 bases and 5 bases, there was a span of 7 bases. Per the study methods: Reference gene primer amplification gave estimated nucleated cell counts. Measured with immunoSEQ multiplex PCR; TCRdb has only the in-frame clones, and not every one. V and J calls and clone size come straight from that table; D and trimming were deduced from the DNA. The sample holds around 130,000 clones, approximately 84% seen once.

The chain has TRBV9 and TRBJ2-1; D unresolved. Sequenced material: peripheral blood. The sequence was collected from a woman older than 75 with acute or convalescent COVID-19. The CDR3 region is CASSLSDNEQFF. The CDR3, as DNA: TGTGCCAGCAGCCTTTCGGACAATGAGCAGTTCTTC.